This T cell receptor (beta chain) was sequenced during a study of blood T cell repertoires in COVID-19. Only in-frame clones appear in the TCRdb table, and some are missing; sequencing was by immunoSEQ multiplex PCR. In the table there are approximately 670,000 clones, more than 80% of which are singletons. V lost 5 bases and J lost 3; bases outside the gene matches: 16. In germline, CDR1 is SGHNT, CDR2 YYREEE (reference sequence). The length of the CDR3 is 17 residues. This clone was observed once. Source material: peripheral blood. The chain recombines TRBV5-4 with TRBJ2-7, with 8 bases aligning to TRBD1. The sequence derives from a young woman with acute or convalescent COVID-19. This chain's CDR3 is CASSSYLRDRPYYEQYF. CDR3 bases: TGTGCCAGCAGTTCCTACCTCCGGGACAGGCCTTACTACGAGCAGTACTTC.